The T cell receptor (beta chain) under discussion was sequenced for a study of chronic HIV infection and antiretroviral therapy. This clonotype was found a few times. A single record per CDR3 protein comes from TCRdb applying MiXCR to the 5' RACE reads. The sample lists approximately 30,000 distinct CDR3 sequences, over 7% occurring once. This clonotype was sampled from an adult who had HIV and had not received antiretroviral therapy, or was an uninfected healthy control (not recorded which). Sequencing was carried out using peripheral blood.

The chain's CDR3 is CASSYEQPDQPQHF. CDR3 nucleotide sequence: TGTGCCAGCAGTTATGAACAGCCGGATCAGCCCCAGCATTTT. V gene TRBV6-2 or TRBV6-3 combines with J gene TRBJ1-5; D is uncertain. This CDR3 has 14 amino acids. V was pared by 3 bases and J by 5 bases, with 11 bases between. CDR1 and CDR2 (germline): MNHEY, SVGEGT.